The rows below give T cell receptor beta chains drawn from one sample of a study of beta chain features in type 1 diabetes. Using immunoSEQ multiplex PCR, the repertoire was profiled, and TCRdb retains in-frame clones only, with some absent. The sample lists 130,000 or so clones, about a sixth occurring once. Sequencing was done on a sample of central memory CD4+ T cells from blood. All receptors come from a man under 40 with type 1 diabetes. Each CDR3 is given with its conserved first and last residue. Fields, in order: CDR3 DNA, CDR3 protein, J gene, D gene, V gene, clone size. The D gene is left open where the match is weak. Only some rows state a clone size, as once, few, many or a class for expanded clones.

CDR3 DNA: TGTGCCAGCAGCCCCCAAAGGGGACAGGGGGGCTTGGAGACCCAGTACTTC
CDR3 protein: CASSPQRGQGGLETQYF
J gene: TRBJ2-5
D gene: TRBD1
V gene: TRBV7-3
clone size: -

CDR3 DNA: TGTGCCAGCAGTTTCTTGGGGACAGGGGGCGGTTTTCGCCGAGGCTACACCTTC
CDR3 protein: CASSFLGTGGGFRRGYTF
J gene: TRBJ1-2
D gene: TRBD1
V gene: TRBV28
clone size: -

CDR3 DNA: TGTGCCAGCAGCGTCGATCTAGCCCGCCCTACCGGGGAGCTGTTTTTT
CDR3 protein: CASSVDLARPTGELFF
J gene: TRBJ2-2
D gene: -
V gene: TRBV9
clone size: -

CDR3 DNA: TGTGCCAGTATAATTGAGGGCACTGAAGCTTTCTTT
CDR3 protein: CASIIEGTEAFF
J gene: TRBJ1-1
D gene: -
V gene: TRBV19
clone size: -

CDR3 DNA: TGCAGCGTAGGGGGACAGGGGGCAGATACGCAGTATTTT
CDR3 protein: CSVGGQGADTQYF
J gene: TRBJ2-3
D gene: TRBD1
V gene: TRBV29-1
clone size: -

CDR3 DNA: TGCGCCAGCAGCCAAGAAACAGGAGATTCACCCCTCCACTTT
CDR3 protein: CASSQETGDSPLHF
J gene: TRBJ1-6
D gene: -
V gene: TRBV4-3
clone size: -

CDR3 DNA: TGTGCCAGCAGCTCGGGACTAGCGGGGTTTTCAGATACGCAGTATTTT
CDR3 protein: CASSSGLAGFSDTQYF
J gene: TRBJ2-3
D gene: TRBD2
V gene: TRBV11-2
clone size: -

CDR3 DNA: TGTGCCAGCACCCGGCAGGGAGACGGAGAGACCCAGTACTTC
CDR3 protein: CASTRQGDGETQYF
J gene: TRBJ2-5
D gene: -
V gene: TRBV2
clone size: -

CDR3 DNA: TGCGCCAGCAGCTCGACAGGGGGCTCGGAACAGACCCAGTACTTC
CDR3 protein: CASSSTGGSEQTQYF
J gene: TRBJ2-5
D gene: TRBD1
V gene: TRBV5-1
clone size: few

CDR3 DNA: TGTGCCTGGAGTGTACAGGGTACCTTTGAGCAGTTCTTC
CDR3 protein: CAWSVQGTFEQFF
J gene: TRBJ2-1
D gene: -
V gene: TRBV30
clone size: few

CDR3 DNA: TGTGCCAGCAGGCAAAGAGATACGCAGTATTTT
CDR3 protein: CASRQRDTQYF
J gene: TRBJ2-3
D gene: -
V gene: TRBV6-5
clone size: -

CDR3 DNA: TGTGCCAGCAGCCCCGACAGTGGCTATGGCTACACCTTC
CDR3 protein: CASSPDSGYGYTF
J gene: TRBJ1-2
D gene: -
V gene: TRBV6-5
clone size: many

CDR3 DNA: TGTGCCAGCAGCTTGAGGTTGGGGGAAGGCTCACCCCTCCACTTT
CDR3 protein: CASSLRLGEGSPLHF
J gene: TRBJ1-6
D gene: -
V gene: TRBV7-2
clone size: -

CDR3 DNA: TGTGCCAGCAAACCCCCGGGCCCCACAGATACGCAGTATTTT
CDR3 protein: CASKPPGPTDTQYF
J gene: TRBJ2-3
D gene: -
V gene: TRBV28
clone size: -

CDR3 DNA: TGTGCCAGCAGCTTAGCGTCAGGGGAAGGCTACACCTTC
CDR3 protein: CASSLASGEGYTF
J gene: TRBJ1-2
D gene: -
V gene: TRBV7-2
clone size: few

CDR3 DNA: TGTGCCAGCAGCTTGGGGGGATCTAGCACAGATACGCAGTATTTT
CDR3 protein: CASSLGGSSTDTQYF
J gene: TRBJ2-3
D gene: -
V gene: TRBV11-3
clone size: few

CDR3 DNA: TGTGCCAGTTGGACAGGGGGCACTTACAATGAGCAGTTCTTC
CDR3 protein: CASWTGGTYNEQFF
J gene: TRBJ2-1
D gene: TRBD1
V gene: TRBV19
clone size: few

CDR3 DNA: TGTGCCAGCAGCCAAGATGGCCAGGGGGCGGGTCAGCCCCAGCATTTT
CDR3 protein: CASSQDGQGAGQPQHF
J gene: TRBJ1-5
D gene: TRBD1
V gene: TRBV4-2
clone size: few

CDR3 DNA: TGTGCCAGCAGACTACCCCGACAGTCCAACCATGAGCAGTTCTTC
CDR3 protein: CASRLPRQSNHEQFF
J gene: TRBJ2-1
D gene: -
V gene: TRBV6-6
clone size: -

CDR3 DNA: TGTGCCAGCAGCCCGAATGGCGTGAACACTGAAGCTTTCTTT
CDR3 protein: CASSPNGVNTEAFF
J gene: TRBJ1-1
D gene: -
V gene: TRBV7-2
clone size: many

CDR3 DNA: TGTGCCAGCCACGGGCGGGGTAGGGACGAGCAGTACTTC
CDR3 protein: CASHGRGRDEQYF
J gene: TRBJ2-7
D gene: -
V gene: TRBV6-5
clone size: -

CDR3 DNA: TGTGCCAGCATCGGGGAGGGCGCCCTCAATGAGCAGTTCTTC
CDR3 protein: CASIGEGALNEQFF
J gene: TRBJ2-1
D gene: TRBD2
V gene: TRBV6-5
clone size: few

CDR3 DNA: TGTGCCAGCAGTTTATCACCCCCGAGTAGCGGGGTTCGCACAGATACGCAGTATTTT
CDR3 protein: CASSLSPPSSGVRTDTQYF
J gene: TRBJ2-3
D gene: TRBD2
V gene: TRBV27
clone size: few

CDR3 DNA: TGTGCCAGCAGCTTAGCCTATTCTAGCACAGATACGCAGTATTTT
CDR3 protein: CASSLAYSSTDTQYF
J gene: TRBJ2-3
D gene: -
V gene: TRBV11-2
clone size: -

CDR3 DNA: TGTGCCAGTAGTATAGGGCAGGGAGAGACCCAGTACTTC
CDR3 protein: CASSIGQGETQYF
J gene: TRBJ2-5
D gene: -
V gene: TRBV19
clone size: -

CDR3 DNA: TGTGCCAGCAGTTTACTCCAGGGAACTAACTATGGCTACACCTTC
CDR3 protein: CASSLLQGTNYGYTF
J gene: TRBJ1-2
D gene: -
V gene: TRBV27
clone size: -

CDR3 DNA: TGTGCCAGCAGCCCAATACTGGGGACTGAAGCTTTCTTT
CDR3 protein: CASSPILGTEAFF
J gene: TRBJ1-1
D gene: -
V gene: TRBV7-8
clone size: few

CDR3 DNA: TGTGCCAGCAGCCCCCCGGGGGCCTCCTACGAGCAGTACTTC
CDR3 protein: CASSPPGASYEQYF
J gene: TRBJ2-7
D gene: -
V gene: TRBV14
clone size: -

CDR3 DNA: TGTGCCAGCAGCCCGAGAATCCGGGACACTTCCTACGAGCAGTACTTC
CDR3 protein: CASSPRIRDTSYEQYF
J gene: TRBJ2-7
D gene: -
V gene: TRBV9
clone size: -

CDR3 DNA: TGTGCCAGCAGTTATTCCGGCTCCTACGAGCAGTACTTC
CDR3 protein: CASSYSGSYEQYF
J gene: TRBJ2-7
D gene: -
V gene: TRBV6-5
clone size: many

CDR3 DNA: TGTGCCAGCAGTTACTCCCTGGGTGGCGAGACCCAGTACTTC
CDR3 protein: CASSYSLGGETQYF
J gene: TRBJ2-5
D gene: -
V gene: TRBV6-5
clone size: -